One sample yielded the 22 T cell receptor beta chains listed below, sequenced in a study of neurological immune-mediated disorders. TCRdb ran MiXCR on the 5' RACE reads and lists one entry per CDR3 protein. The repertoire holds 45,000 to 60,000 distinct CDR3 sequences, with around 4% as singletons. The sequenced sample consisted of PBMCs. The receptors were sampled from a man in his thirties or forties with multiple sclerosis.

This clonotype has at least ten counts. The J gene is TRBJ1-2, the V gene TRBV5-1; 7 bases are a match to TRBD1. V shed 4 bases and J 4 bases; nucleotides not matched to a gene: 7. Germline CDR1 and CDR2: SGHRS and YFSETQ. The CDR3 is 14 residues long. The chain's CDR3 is CASSPGQVGYGYTF. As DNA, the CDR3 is TGCGCCAGCAGCCCCGGACAGGTCGGCTATGGCTACACCTTC.

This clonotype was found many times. CDR3 sequence (DNA): TGCGCCAGCTCCTCGGGGCTCACCGGGGAGCTGTTTTTT. Its protein product is CASSSGLTGELFF. V usage is TRBV5-1 and J usage is TRBJ2-2; D may match TRBD1 or TRBD2 (5 bases each). Trimming pared 7 bases from V and 4 bases from J, leaving 11 bases between. Germline CDR1 reads SGHRS; CDR2 reads YFSETQ. This CDR3 has 13 residues. Looking up the rest from reference TRBV5-1 and TRBJ2-2 gives the full variable domain: KAGVTQTPRYLIKTRGQQVTLSCSPISGHRSVSWYQQTPGQGLQFLFEYFSETQRNKGNFPGRFSGRQFSNSRSEMNVSTLELGDSALYLCASSSGLTGELFFGEGSRLTVL.

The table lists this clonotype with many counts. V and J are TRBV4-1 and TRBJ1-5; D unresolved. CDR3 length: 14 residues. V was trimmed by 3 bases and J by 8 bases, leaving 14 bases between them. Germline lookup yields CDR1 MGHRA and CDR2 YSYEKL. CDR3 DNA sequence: TGCGCCAGCAGCCACCCCGGGGAAAGGGAGCCCCAGCATTTT. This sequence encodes CASSHPGEREPQHF.

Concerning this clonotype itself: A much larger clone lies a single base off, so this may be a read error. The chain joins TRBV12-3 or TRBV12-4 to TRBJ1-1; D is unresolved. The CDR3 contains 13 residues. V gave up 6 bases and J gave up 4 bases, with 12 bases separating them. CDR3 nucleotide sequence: TGTGCCAGCAGCTCTTGGGGATTCACTGAAGCTTTCTTT. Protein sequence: CASSSWGFTEAFF.

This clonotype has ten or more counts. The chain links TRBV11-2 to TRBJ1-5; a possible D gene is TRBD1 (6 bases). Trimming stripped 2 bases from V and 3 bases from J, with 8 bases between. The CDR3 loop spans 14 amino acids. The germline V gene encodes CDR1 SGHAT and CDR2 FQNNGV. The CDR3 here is CASSLTGINQPQHF. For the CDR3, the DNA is TGTGCCAGCAGCTTAACAGGGATCAATCAGCCCCAGCATTTT.

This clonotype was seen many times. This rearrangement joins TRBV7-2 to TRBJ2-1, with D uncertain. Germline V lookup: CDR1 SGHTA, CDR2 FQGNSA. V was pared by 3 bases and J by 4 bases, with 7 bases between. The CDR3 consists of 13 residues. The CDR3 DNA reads TGTGCCAGCAGCTTCGACCCTTACAATGAGCAGTTCTTC. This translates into CASSFDPYNEQFF.

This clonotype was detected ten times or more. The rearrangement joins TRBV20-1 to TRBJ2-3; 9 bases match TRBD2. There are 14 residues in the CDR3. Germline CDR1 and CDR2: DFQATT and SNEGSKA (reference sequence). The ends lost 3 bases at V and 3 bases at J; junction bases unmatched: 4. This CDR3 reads CSASPGLATDTQYF. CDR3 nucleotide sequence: TGCAGTGCTAGCCCGGGACTAGCAACAGATACGCAGTATTTT.

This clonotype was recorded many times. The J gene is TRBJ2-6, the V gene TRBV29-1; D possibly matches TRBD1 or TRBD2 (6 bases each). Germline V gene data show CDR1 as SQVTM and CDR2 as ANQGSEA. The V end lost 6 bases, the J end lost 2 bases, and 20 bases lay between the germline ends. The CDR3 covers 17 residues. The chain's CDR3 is CSVGGRGFGAGANVLTF. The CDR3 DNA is TGCAGCGTCGGGGGCAGGGGCTTTGGGGCTGGGGCCAACGTCCTGACTTTC.

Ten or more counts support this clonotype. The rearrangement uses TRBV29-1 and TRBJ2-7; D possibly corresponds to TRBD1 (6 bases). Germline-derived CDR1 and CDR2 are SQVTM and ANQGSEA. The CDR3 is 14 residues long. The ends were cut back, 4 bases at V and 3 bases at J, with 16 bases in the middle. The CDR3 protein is CSVGPSGHLYEQYF. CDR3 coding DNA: TGCAGCGTTGGACCTTCGGGACATCTCTACGAGCAGTACTTC.

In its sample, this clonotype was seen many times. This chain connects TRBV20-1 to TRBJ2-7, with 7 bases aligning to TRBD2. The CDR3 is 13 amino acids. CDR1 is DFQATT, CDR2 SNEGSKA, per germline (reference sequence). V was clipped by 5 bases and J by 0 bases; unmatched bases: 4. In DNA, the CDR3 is TGCAGTGCTCGAAGCGGGGTCTCCTACGAGCAGTACTTC. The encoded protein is CSARSGVSYEQYF.

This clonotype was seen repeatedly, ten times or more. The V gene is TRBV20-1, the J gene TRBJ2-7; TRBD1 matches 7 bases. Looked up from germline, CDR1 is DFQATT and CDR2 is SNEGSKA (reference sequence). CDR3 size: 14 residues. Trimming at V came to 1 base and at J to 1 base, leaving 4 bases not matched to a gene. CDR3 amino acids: CSARVRQGSYEQYF. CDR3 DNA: TGCAGTGCTAGAGTCCGACAGGGATCCTACGAGCAGTACTTC.

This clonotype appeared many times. The CDR3 loop is CASSKDRAETQYF. The DNA of the CDR3 is TGTGCCAGCAGTAAAGACAGGGCAGAGACCCAGTACTTC. This chain uses TRBV7-2 with TRBJ2-5; 7 bases line up with TRBD1. The V segment lost 6 bases and the J segment 4 bases; nucleotides outside the gene matches: 5. The germline V gene has CDR1 SGHTA and CDR2 FQGNSA. The CDR3 covers 13 residues.

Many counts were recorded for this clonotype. CDR3 in DNA: TGCAGCGTTGAAGATCGAAGAGGGTCTACCGGGGAGCTGTTTTTT. It codes for CSVEDRRGSTGELFF. The chain is built from TRBV29-1 and TRBJ2-2, with D perhaps TRBD2 (5 bases). The germline V and J ends were trimmed by 0 bases and 5 bases, with 13 bases remaining between them. The CDR3 runs to 15 residues. Germline V gene sequence: CDR1 SQVTM, CDR2 ANQGSEA.

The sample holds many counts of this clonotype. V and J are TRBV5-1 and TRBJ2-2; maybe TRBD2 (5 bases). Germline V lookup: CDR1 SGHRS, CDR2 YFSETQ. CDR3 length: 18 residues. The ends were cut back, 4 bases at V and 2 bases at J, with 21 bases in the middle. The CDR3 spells CASSPLITRVKNTGELFF. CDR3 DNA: TGCGCCAGCAGCCCCCTTATCACGAGGGTAAAAAACACCGGGGAGCTGTTTTTT.

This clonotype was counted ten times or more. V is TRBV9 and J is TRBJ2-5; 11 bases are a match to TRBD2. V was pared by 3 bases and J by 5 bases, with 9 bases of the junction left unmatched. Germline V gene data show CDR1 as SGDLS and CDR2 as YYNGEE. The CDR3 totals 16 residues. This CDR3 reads CASSALAGGPVETQYF. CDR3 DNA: TGTGCCAGCAGCGCTTTAGCGGGAGGGCCGGTGGAGACCCAGTACTTC.

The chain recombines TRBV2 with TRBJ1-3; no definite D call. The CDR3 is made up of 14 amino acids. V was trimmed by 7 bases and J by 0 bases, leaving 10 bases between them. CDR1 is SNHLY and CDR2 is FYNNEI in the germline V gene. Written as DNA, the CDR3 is TGTGCCAGCAAGGAGGGAAGCTCTGGAAACACCATATATTTT. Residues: CASKEGSSGNTIYF.

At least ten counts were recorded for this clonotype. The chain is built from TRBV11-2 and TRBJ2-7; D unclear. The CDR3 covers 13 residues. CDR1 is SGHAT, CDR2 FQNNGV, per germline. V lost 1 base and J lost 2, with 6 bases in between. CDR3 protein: CASSLGQTYEQYF. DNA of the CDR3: TGTGCCAGCAGCTTAGGCCAGACCTACGAGCAGTACTTC.

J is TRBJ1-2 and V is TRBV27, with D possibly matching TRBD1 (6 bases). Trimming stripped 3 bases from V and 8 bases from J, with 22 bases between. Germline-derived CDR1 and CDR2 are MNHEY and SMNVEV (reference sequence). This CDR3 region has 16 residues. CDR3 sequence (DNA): TGTGCCAGCAGTTTCCTATCCTCACTCAGGGGCGGGGGCTACACCTTC. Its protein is CASSFLSSLRGGGYTF.

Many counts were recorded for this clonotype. Here the CDR3 reads CASSQSGQGNQPQHF. The DNA of the CDR3 is TGCGCCAGCAGTCAATCGGGGCAGGGCAATCAGCCCCAGCATTTT. This rearrangement joins TRBV23-1 to TRBJ1-5; D might be TRBD1 (5 bases). TRBV23-1 is filed as an ORF, its function uncertain. The CDR3 length is 15 residues. The ends were cut back, 0 bases at V and 2 bases at J, with 8 bases in the middle.

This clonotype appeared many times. The CDR3, as DNA: TGTGCCATCAGTCGTAAAAAATTAGTACACCACAGAGAATACACCGGGGAGCTGTTTTTT. This gives the protein CAISRKKLVHHREYTGELFF. The genes are TRBV10-3 and TRBJ2-2; no clear D gene. The germline CDR1 and CDR2 sequences are ENHRY and SYGVKD. Between the trimmed V and J ends, which lost 5 bases and 3 bases, there was a span of 28 bases. The CDR3 length is 20 residues.

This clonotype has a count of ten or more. CDR3 region: CSARMGTGYNSPLHF. CDR3 coding DNA: TGCAGTGCTAGGATGGGGACGGGGTATAATTCACCCCTCCACTTT. The chain couples TRBV20-1 to TRBJ1-6; D perhaps matches TRBD1 (5 bases). This CDR3 spans 15 amino acids. The V and J ends lost 3 bases and 4 bases respectively, with 13 bases between them. Germline V gene data show CDR1 as DFQATT and CDR2 as SNEGSKA (reference sequence).

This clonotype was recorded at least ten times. The DNA of the CDR3 is TGCAGTGCTAGGGTAACAGGGGGCACAGATACGCAGTATTTT. It codes for CSARVTGGTDTQYF. V is TRBV20-1 and J is TRBJ2-3, with 7 bases fitting TRBD1. Trimming at V came to 3 bases and at J to 1 base, leaving 4 bases not matched to a gene. The V gene's germline CDR1 is DFQATT and CDR2 SNEGSKA (reference sequence). The CDR3 totals 14 residues.